This TCR beta chain is from a study of T cell responses to AZD1222 COVID-19 vaccine. Whole-study results and caveats: Seropositive at baseline were only six or seven AZD1222 recipients.

Sequenced by immunoSEQ multiplex PCR; TCRdb stores in-frame clones only, minus some. The sample lists about 100,000 clones, 80% to 95% occurring once. This CDR3 comprises 15 residues. Germline V CDR1 and CDR2: MGHRA, YSYEKL. V lost 3 bases, J lost 1 base, and 1 base stayed unmatched. As for this clone: The antigen is not known.

This TCR came from an adult in good health. V gene TRBV4-1 combines with J gene TRBJ2-2, with 8 bases lining up with TRBD1. The specimen was peripheral blood, collected on day 0 of AZD1222 vaccination. CDR3 amino acids: CASSQGQENTGELFF. For the CDR3, the DNA is TGCGCCAGCAGCCAGGGACAGGAGAACACCGGGGAGCTGTTTTTT.